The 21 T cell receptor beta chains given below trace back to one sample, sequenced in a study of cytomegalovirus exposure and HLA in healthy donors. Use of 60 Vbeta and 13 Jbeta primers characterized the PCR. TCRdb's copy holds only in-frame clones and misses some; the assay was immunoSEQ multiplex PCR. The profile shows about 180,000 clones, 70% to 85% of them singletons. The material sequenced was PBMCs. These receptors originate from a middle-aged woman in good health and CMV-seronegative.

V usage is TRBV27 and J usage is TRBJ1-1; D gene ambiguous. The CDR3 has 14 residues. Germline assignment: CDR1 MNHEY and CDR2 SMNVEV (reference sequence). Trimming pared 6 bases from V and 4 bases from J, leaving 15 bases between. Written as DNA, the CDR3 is TGTGCCAGCAGCATGGTGGTTTCGGGCACTGAAGCTTTCTTT. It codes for CASSMVVSGTEAFF.

CDR3 sequence (DNA): TGTGCCAGCAGCTTAGCCGGGACAGCCTACGAGCAGTACTTC. It is translated as CASSLAGTAYEQYF. J is TRBJ2-7 and V is TRBV7-8, with 7 bases matching TRBD1. Trimming removed 0 bases from V and 2 bases from J; junction bases left unmatched: 1. This CDR3 comprises 14 residues. Germline V gene sequence: CDR1 SGHVS, CDR2 FQNEAQ.

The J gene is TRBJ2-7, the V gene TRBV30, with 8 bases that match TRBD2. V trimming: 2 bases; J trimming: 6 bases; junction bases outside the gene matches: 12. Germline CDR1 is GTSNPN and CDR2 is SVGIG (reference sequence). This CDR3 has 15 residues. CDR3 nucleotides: TGTGCCTGGAGTCAATGGGGCAGCGGGAGCCCCGAGCAGTACTTC. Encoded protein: CAWSQWGSGSPEQYF.

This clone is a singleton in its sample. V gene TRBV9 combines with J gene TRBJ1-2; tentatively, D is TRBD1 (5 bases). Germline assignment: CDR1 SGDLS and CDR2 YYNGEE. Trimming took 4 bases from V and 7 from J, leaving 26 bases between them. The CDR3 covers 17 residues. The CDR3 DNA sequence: TGTGCCAGCAGCCCCGCGGGGGGGATTGCGGGATATAGTGGCTACACCTTC. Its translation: CASSPAGGIAGYSGYTF.

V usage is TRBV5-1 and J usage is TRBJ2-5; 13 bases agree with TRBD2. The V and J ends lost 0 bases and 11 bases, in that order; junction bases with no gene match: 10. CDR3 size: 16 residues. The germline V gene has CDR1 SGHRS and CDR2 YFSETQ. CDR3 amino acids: CASSLELAGGPGEQYF. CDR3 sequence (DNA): TGCGCCAGCAGCTTGGAACTAGCGGGAGGGCCGGGGGAGCAGTACTTC.

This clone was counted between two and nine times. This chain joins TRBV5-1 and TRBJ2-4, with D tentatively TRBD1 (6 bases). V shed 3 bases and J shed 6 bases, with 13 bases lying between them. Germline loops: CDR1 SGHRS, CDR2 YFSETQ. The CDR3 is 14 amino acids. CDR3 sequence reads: CASSSQGFGNIQYF. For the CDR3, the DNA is TGCGCCAGCAGCTCCCAGGGGTTCGGAAACATTCAGTACTTC.

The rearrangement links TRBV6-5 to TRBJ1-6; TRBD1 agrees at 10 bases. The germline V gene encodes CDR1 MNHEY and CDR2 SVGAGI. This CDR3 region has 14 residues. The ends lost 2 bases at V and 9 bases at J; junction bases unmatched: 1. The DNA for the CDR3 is TGTGCCAGCAGTTACCGGGACAGGGGTTCACCCCTCCACTTT. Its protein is CASSYRDRGSPLHF.

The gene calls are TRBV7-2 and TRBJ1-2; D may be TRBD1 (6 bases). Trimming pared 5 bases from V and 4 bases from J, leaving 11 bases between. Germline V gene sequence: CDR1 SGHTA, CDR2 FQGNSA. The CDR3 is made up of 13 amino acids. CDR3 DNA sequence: TGTGCCAGCAGCCCTGACAGGATCTATGGCTACACCTTC. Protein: CASSPDRIYGYTF.

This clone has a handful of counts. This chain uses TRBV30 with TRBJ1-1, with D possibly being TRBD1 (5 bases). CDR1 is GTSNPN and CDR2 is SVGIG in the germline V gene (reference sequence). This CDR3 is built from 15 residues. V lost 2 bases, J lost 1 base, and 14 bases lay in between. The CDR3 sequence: CAWSKAGKENTEAFF. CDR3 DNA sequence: TGTGCCTGGAGTAAGGCAGGGAAGGAGAACACTGAAGCTTTCTTT.

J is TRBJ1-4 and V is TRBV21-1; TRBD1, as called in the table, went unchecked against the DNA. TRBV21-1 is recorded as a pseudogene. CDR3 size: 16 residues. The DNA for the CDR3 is TGTGCCAGCAGCAACCCTCCCCGGGACAGGGGGCGAAAACTGTTTTTT. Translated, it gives CASSNPPRDRGRKLFF.

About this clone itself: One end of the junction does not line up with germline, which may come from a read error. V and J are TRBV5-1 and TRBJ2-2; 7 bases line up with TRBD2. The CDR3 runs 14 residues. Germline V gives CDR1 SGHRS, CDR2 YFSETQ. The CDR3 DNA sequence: TGCGCCAGCAGCTGGGGGGGGAACACCGGGGAGCTGCTTTTT. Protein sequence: CASSWGGNTGELLF.

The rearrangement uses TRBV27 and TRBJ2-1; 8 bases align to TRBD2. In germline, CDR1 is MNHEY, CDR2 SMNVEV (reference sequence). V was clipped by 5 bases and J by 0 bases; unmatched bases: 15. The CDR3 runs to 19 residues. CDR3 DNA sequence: TGTGCCAGCAGTAAGACACAGACGGGGGGGTTAAGCTCCTACAATGAGCAGTTCTTC. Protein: CASSKTQTGGLSSYNEQFF.

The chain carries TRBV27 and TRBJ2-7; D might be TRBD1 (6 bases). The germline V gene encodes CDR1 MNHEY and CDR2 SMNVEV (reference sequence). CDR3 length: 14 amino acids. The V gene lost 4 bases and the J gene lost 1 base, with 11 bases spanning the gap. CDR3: CASSSRTGSYEQYF. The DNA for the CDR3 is TGTGCCAGCAGTTCCCGTACAGGGTCCTACGAGCAGTACTTC.

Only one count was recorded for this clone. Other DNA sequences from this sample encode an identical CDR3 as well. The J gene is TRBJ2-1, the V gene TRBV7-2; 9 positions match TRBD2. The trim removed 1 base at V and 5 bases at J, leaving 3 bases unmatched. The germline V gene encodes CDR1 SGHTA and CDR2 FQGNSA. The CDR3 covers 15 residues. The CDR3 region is CASSLGLAGNNEQFF. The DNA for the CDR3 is TGTGCCAGCAGCTTAGGCCTAGCGGGAAACAATGAGCAGTTCTTC.

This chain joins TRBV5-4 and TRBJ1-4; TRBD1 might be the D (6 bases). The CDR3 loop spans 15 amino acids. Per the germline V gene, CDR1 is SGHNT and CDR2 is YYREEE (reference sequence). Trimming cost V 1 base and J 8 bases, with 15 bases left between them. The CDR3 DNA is TGTGCCAGCAGCTTGAATCCCAGGGGATTAGAAAAACTGTTTTTT. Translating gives CASSLNPRGLEKLFF.

CDR3 in amino acids: CASSDGSSEYYGYTF. The CDR3, as DNA: TGTGCCAGCAGCGACGGGTCGTCCGAGTACTATGGCTACACCTTC. The chain uses TRBV5-4 and TRBJ1-2; no definite D call. V shed 4 bases and J shed 3 bases, with 16 bases lying between them. The germline CDR1 and CDR2 sequences are SGHNT and YYREEE (reference sequence). CDR3 length: 15 amino acids.

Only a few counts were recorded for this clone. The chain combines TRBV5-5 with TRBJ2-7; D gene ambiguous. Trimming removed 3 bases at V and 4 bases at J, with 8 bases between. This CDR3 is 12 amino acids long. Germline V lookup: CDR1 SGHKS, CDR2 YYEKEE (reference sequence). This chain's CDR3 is CASSSTRYEQYF. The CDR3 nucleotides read TGTGCCAGCAGCTCAACTCGATACGAGCAGTACTTC.

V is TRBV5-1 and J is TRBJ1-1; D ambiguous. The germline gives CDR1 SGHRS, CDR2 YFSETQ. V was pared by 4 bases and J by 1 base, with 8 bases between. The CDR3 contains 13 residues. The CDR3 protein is CASSLTTNTEAFF. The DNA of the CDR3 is TGCGCCAGCAGCCTCACAACGAACACTGAAGCTTTCTTT.

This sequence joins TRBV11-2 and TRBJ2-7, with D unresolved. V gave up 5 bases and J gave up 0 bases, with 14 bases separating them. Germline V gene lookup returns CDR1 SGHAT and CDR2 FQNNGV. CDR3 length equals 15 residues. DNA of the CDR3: TGTGCCAGCAGCCCCGTGGTAGCCCTCTCCTACGAGCAGTACTTC. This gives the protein CASSPVVALSYEQYF.

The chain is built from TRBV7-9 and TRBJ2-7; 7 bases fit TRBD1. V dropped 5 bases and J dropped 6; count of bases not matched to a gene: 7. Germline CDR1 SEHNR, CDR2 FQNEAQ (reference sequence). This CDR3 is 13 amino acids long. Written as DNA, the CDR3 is TGTGCCAGCAGCCGGACAGGTTGGGGCGAGCAGTACTTC. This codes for CASSRTGWGEQYF.

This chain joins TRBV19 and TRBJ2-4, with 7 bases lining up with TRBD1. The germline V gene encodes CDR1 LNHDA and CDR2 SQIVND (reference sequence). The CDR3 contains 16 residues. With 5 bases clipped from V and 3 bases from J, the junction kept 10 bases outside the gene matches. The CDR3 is CASSQTGTAVKNIQYF. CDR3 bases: TGTGCCAGTAGTCAAACCGGGACAGCCGTCAAAAACATTCAGTACTTC.